The rows below give T cell receptor beta chains drawn from one sample of a study of OX40 agonist ivuxolimab in advanced cancers. The table came from immunoSEQ multiplex PCR; TCRdb's copy has only in-frame clones and leaves some out. The table lists about 64,000 clones, roughly nine tenths of them singletons, with 5.2% in the top ten. Source: CD4+ or CD8+ T cells sorted from blood, taken in a trial of the OX40 agonist ivuxolimab. Every receptor here comes from an adult with an advanced solid tumor such as melanoma, head and neck, liver or kidney cancer. Each CDR3 is given with its conserved first and last residue. Each record gives: clone size, V gene, D gene, J gene, CDR3 length, CDR3 protein, CDR3 DNA. The D gene is left open where the match is weak. A clone size is listed for some rows: how often the clone was seen (once, few, many), or a class if it is expanded.

size: -
V: TRBV28
D: -
J: TRBJ1-1
length: 13
CDR3: CASSPIHDTEAFF
DNA: TGTGCCAGCAGTCCAATTCACGACACTGAAGCTTTCTTT

size: -
V: TRBV5-1
D: -
J: TRBJ2-2
length: 13
CDR3: CASSFLGPGELFF
DNA: TGCGCCAGCAGCTTTTTAGGGCCCGGGGAGCTGTTTTTT

size: -
V: TRBV18
D: TRBD1
J: TRBJ2-7
length: 16
CDR3: CASSPPLGQGNHEQYF
DNA: TGTGCCAGCTCACCACCCTTGGGACAGGGGAACCACGAGCAGTACTTC

size: -
V: TRBV6-4
D: -
J: TRBJ2-3
length: 15
CDR3: CASSESELSTDTQYF
DNA: TGTGCCAGCAGTGAGTCGGAGCTCAGCACAGATACGCAGTATTTT

size: -
V: TRBV19
D: -
J: TRBJ2-2
length: 12
CDR3: CASSIGTGELFF
DNA: TGTGCCAGTAGTATAGGGACAGGGGAGCTGTTTTTT

size: -
V: TRBV6-6
D: TRBD1
J: TRBJ2-7
length: 15
CDR3: CASSRRGRGSYEQYF
DNA: TGTGCCAGCAGTCGCAGGGGGCGCGGGTCCTACGAGCAGTACTTC

size: -
V: TRBV29-1
D: TRBD1
J: TRBJ2-7
length: 13
CDR3: CSVWEAGGVEQYF
DNA: TGCAGCGTTTGGGAGGCAGGGGGCGTCGAGCAGTACTTC

size: -
V: TRBV10-1
D: TRBD1
J: TRBJ1-1
length: 14
CDR3: CASSVDRVRTEAFF
DNA: TGCGCCAGCAGCGTGGACAGGGTGCGAACTGAAGCTTTCTTT

size: few
V: TRBV28
D: TRBD1
J: TRBJ1-5
length: 14
CDR3: CASSRQGGNQPQHF
DNA: TGTGCCAGCAGCAGACAGGGGGGCAATCAGCCCCAGCATTTT

size: -
V: TRBV29-1
D: TRBD1
J: TRBJ1-4
length: 15
CDR3: CSVEEQQGANEKLFF
DNA: TGCAGCGTTGAAGAGCAACAGGGGGCAAATGAAAAACTGTTTTTT

size: few
V: TRBV7-3
D: -
J: TRBJ2-7
length: 15
CDR3: CASSLTGSPAYEQYF
DNA: TGTGCCAGCAGCTTAACTGGGAGTCCTGCCTACGAGCAGTACTTC

size: -
V: TRBV6-1
D: TRBD1
J: TRBJ1-2
length: 14
CDR3: CASRPQGGNYGYTF
DNA: TGTGCCAGCAGACCCCAGGGGGGCAACTATGGCTACACCTTC

size: few
V: TRBV2
D: TRBD1
J: TRBJ2-2
length: 14
CDR3: CASTPAGGIGELFF
DNA: TGTGCCAGCACCCCGGCAGGGGGAATCGGGGAGCTGTTTTTT

size: once
V: TRBV4-1
D: -
J: TRBJ2-1
length: 19
CDR3: CASSQFPGEFRSSYNEQFF
DNA: TGCGCCAGCAGCCAATTCCCGGGAGAGTTTCGTAGCTCCTACAATGAGCAGTTCTTC

size: -
V: TRBV6-5
D: TRBD2
J: TRBJ2-4
length: 15
CDR3: CASSPAGTAKNIQYF
DNA: TGTGCCAGCAGCCCAGCGGGAACGGCCAAAAACATTCAGTACTTC

size: -
V: TRBV7-3
D: -
J: TRBJ2-3
length: 12
CDR3: CASSSSTDTQYF
DNA: TGTGCCAGCAGCTCCAGCACAGATACGCAGTATTTT

size: -
V: TRBV7-8
D: TRBD1
J: TRBJ2-1
length: 18
CDR3: CASSLAGLRTGGHNEQFF
DNA: TGTGCCAGCAGCTTAGCTGGTTTGAGGACAGGGGGACACAATGAGCAGTTCTTC